The rows below give T cell receptor beta chains drawn from one sample of a study of control samples from healthy donors and cancer patients. Here immunoSEQ multiplex PCR was the method, and the copy in TCRdb shows in-frame clones only, minus some. The sample consists of 100,000 to 150,000 clones, approximately 94% of them appearing once. The material sequenced was PBMCs. The source of these receptors is a man aged 50-59 years with head and neck cancer. The CDR3 runs from the conserved cysteine through the conserved F or W.

j_call cdr3_length v_call cdr3_aa
TRBJ1-2 13 TRBV9 CASSVAPASGYTF
TRBJ1-1 14 TRBV18 CASSPAGTDLEAFF
TRBJ1-1 12 TRBV9 CASSTGGTEAFF
TRBJ2-7 14 TRBV6-5 CASSLEHRTYEQYF
TRBJ2-2 17 TRBV18 CASSPKDRISNTGELFF
TRBJ2-4 13 TRBV6-6 CATRDVAKNIQYF
TRBJ1-4 14 TRBV18 CASSPGLGNEKLFF
TRBJ1-4 15 TRBV7-8 CASSLAGLGNEKLFF
TRBJ1-1 15 TRBV6-5 CASSLKANINTEAFF
TRBJ2-3 17 TRBV5-1 CASSLPGLAGGADTQYF
TRBJ2-5 13 TRBV6-5 CASRGTSVETQYF
TRBJ1-1 12 TRBV28 CASSLGYPEAFF
TRBJ1-1 16 TRBV5-4 CASSLGASTPNTEAFF
TRBJ2-5 18 TRBV5-6 CASSPGLAGLRGQETQYF
TRBJ2-3 16 TRBV5-1 CASSSSGGFTPDTQYF
TRBJ2-1 16 TRBV3-1/TRBV3-2 CASSQDYSGGLNEQFF
TRBJ1-1 14 TRBV19 CASSAAGVGTEAFF
TRBJ1-2 16 TRBV10-3 CAISESRVGGGYGYTF
TRBJ1-2 12 TRBV28 CASTPGQEGYTF
TRBJ2-1 17 TRBV6-1 CASSERIISGGHEEQFF
TRBJ2-3 14 TRBV5-4 CASTRVGGSDTQYF
TRBJ2-3 16 TRBV7-6 CASSLRGGAGTDTQYF
TRBJ2-5 15 TRBV5-6 CASSQTQGPQETQYF
TRBJ1-1 14 TRBV10-3 CAISEGIVGTEAFF
TRBJ1-2 15 TRBV5-5 CASSSGPKESYGYTF
TRBJ2-5 14 TRBV2 CASEAGPGGETQYF
TRBJ2-2 15 TRBV5-4 CAGESSGVRTGELFF
TRBJ1-1 16 TRBV18 CASSFPPGTRNTEAFF
TRBJ1-1 13 TRBV6-2/TRBV6-3 CASSYRGDTEAFF
TRBJ1-1 13 TRBV11-1 CASSQSRGTEAFF
TRBJ2-7 13 TRBV6-2/TRBV6-3 CASSYALNYEQYF
TRBJ2-7 13 TRBV18 CASSPGRTYEQYF
TRBJ2-3 17 TRBV5-1 CASSYPGQGDGTDTQYF
TRBJ2-5 13 TRBV7-2 CASRGTGKETQYF
TRBJ1-2 16 TRBV5-6 CASSLAGDRSNYGYTF
TRBJ1-2 14 TRBV19 CASSKYDRLGGYTF
TRBJ2-3 11 TRBV12-3/TRBV12-4 CASSLVSAQYF
TRBJ1-2 14 TRBV6-5 CASRPSRANYGYTF
TRBJ2-7 13 TRBV9 CASSEAPAYEQYF
TRBJ2-4 15 TRBV25-1 CASSQDWGAKNIQYF
TRBJ2-7 15 TRBV6-5 CASRPGRQSSYEQYF
TRBJ1-3 14 TRBV3-1/TRBV3-2 CASSHRQGPNTIYF
TRBJ1-2 18 TRBV5-1 CASSLSGTGASPNYGYTF
TRBJ2-7 14 TRBV6-1 CASSEAGISYEQYF
TRBJ2-6 14 TRBV10-3 CAISETSGANVLTF
TRBJ2-3 14 TRBV10-3 CAISAGQGTDTQYF
TRBJ2-1 16 TRBV7-3 CASSLQRGGSYNEQFF
TRBJ2-3 16 TRBV7-9 CASSTGQGRGPDTQYF
TRBJ2-1 15 TRBV9 CASSADPGPSLEQFF
TRBJ2-3 15 TRBV7-6 CASSSLAYSTDTQYF
TRBJ1-1 11 TRBV6-5 CASSMYTEAFF
TRBJ2-6 13 TRBV5-1 CASSQDLANVLTF
TRBJ2-5 15 TRBV5-1 CASSLLAGGQETQYF
TRBJ2-7 11 TRBV19 CASSNSREQYF
TRBJ2-7 15 TRBV19 CASSIWASKLDEQYF
TRBJ2-5 13 TRBV12-3/TRBV12-4 CASIKDRGETQYF
TRBJ1-2 14 TRBV6-5 CASSVSQGIGGYTF
TRBJ2-1 13 TRBV28 CASSSPSYNEQFF